One sample yielded the 22 T cell receptor beta chains listed below, sequenced in a study of identical twins (dated by TCRdb to the mid-2010s). Library preparation employed 5' RACE. The run used an Illumina HiSeq 2000. TCRdb cleaned the public reads at Q25 with fastp, built clones with MiXCR and kept in-frame beta chains. Here each entry gathers all rows of one CDR3 protein and keeps the most common genes and DNA. The sample table shows about 810,000 distinct CDR3 sequences, and 12% are seen once. Together, the top ten hold about 1.5% of the sample. This sample also appeared in a second study, on yellow fever vaccine responses in identical twins.

The material sequenced was PBMCs. Receptors originate from a woman between 18 and 30 years old in good health.

This clonotype was recorded a few times. The chain is built from TRBV9 and TRBJ2-7, with D possibly matching TRBD2 (5 bases). The V end was cut by 0 bases, the J end by 7 bases, with 8 bases between. This CDR3 has 12 amino acids. The germline CDR1 and CDR2 sequences are SGDLS and YYNGEE. The CDR3 is CASSVDPGEQYF. The CDR3, as DNA: TGTGCCAGCAGCGTAGACCCGGGAGAGCAGTACTTC.

This clonotype was detected only a few times. V usage is TRBV6-6 and J usage is TRBJ2-2; no reliable D call. In germline, CDR1 is MNHNY, CDR2 SVGAGI (reference sequence). V dropped 8 bases and J dropped 1 base, with 5 bases sitting between them. The length of the CDR3 is 12 residues. In nucleotides, the CDR3 is TGTGCCAGCGGGGAGAACACCGGGGAGCTGTTTTTT. Translating gives CASGENTGELFF.

This clonotype was recorded at least ten times. V and J are TRBV5-1 and TRBJ1-1; 9 bases agree with TRBD1. Trimming at V came to 4 bases and at J to 6 bases, leaving 7 bases not matched to a gene. Germline V lookup: CDR1 SGHRS, CDR2 YFSETQ. The CDR3 sequence is 14 residues long. The CDR3 spells CASSPPRDRAEAFF. DNA for the CDR3: TGCGCCAGCAGCCCACCCAGGGACAGGGCTGAAGCTTTCTTT. Complete variable domain (other parts from reference TRBV5-1 and TRBJ1-1): KAGVTQTPRYLIKTRGQQVTLSCSPISGHRSVSWYQQTPGQGLQFLFEYFSETQRNKGNFPGRFSGRQFSNSRSEMNVSTLELGDSALYLCASSPPRDRAEAFFGQGTRLTVV.

The rearrangement links TRBV10-3 to TRBJ1-6; perhaps TRBD1 as D (6 bases). Trimming removed 4 bases at V and 8 bases at J, with 9 bases between. The length of the CDR3 is 13 residues. CDR1 ENHRY and CDR2 SYGVKD come from the germline V gene. The DNA of the CDR3 is TGTGCCATCAGTGGGACAGTGGATTCACCCCTCCACTTT. Translated: CAISGTVDSPLHF.

This sequence joins TRBV2 and TRBJ2-1; TRBD2 matches at 9 bases. The CDR3 covers 14 residues. J gave up 3 bases and V 7 bases, and 4 bases lay outside the gene matches. Germline V gene sequence: CDR1 SNHLY, CDR2 FYNNEI. The CDR3 DNA follows: TGTGCCAGCACGGCGGGAGGGTACTACAATGAGCAGTTCTTC. It encodes CASTAGGYYNEQFF.

The chain has TRBV10-3 and TRBJ2-5; TRBD1 matches at 7 bases. The CDR3 extends over 13 amino acids. V was clipped by 10 bases and J by 1 base; unmatched bases: 6. Germline V gives CDR1 ENHRY, CDR2 SYGVKD. The CDR3 loop is CASLQGPQETQYF. DNA of the CDR3: TGTGCCAGTTTACAGGGGCCCCAAGAGACCCAGTACTTC.

The rearrangement joins TRBV18 to TRBJ1-2; D remains unclear. The V and J ends lost 3 bases and 6 bases respectively, with 23 bases between them. CDR3 length: 17 residues. Per germline, CDR1 KGHSH and CDR2 LQKENI. The chain's CDR3 is CASSPFAVLSAFDGYTF. CDR3 nucleotides: TGTGCCAGCTCACCCTTCGCGGTCCTCTCGGCTTTCGATGGCTACACCTTC.

A remark on this clonotype: Its ends do not fully match the called genes, so a read error is possible. V is TRBV28 and J is TRBJ2-2, with a weak D call TRBD2 (6 bases). This CDR3 region has 13 residues. CDR1 is MDHEN, CDR2 SYDVKM, per germline. In nucleotides, the CDR3 is TGTGCCAGCAGTTTCCGTCAGGGCCGGGAGCTGCTTTTT. Translating it yields CASSFRQGRELLF.

The chain combines TRBV6-5 with TRBJ1-1, with D perhaps TRBD1 (6 bases). The V end was cut by 10 bases, the J end by 0 bases, with 9 bases between. This CDR3 is 12 amino acids long. Germline lookup yields CDR1 MNHEY and CDR2 SVGAGI. The CDR3 reads CATYRVNTEAFF. DNA of the CDR3: TGTGCCACCTACAGGGTGAACACTGAAGCTTTCTTT.

V gene TRBV7-8 combines with J gene TRBJ2-7; 8 nucleotides line up with TRBD1. Germline CDR1 reads SGHVS; CDR2 reads FQNEAQ. V gave up 5 bases and J gave up 6 bases; unmatched junction bases: 15. CDR3 length: 16 amino acids. The CDR3 loop is CASSPLGGQGAFEQYV. The DNA for the CDR3 is TGTGCCAGCAGCCCCCTGGGAGGCCAGGGGGCTTTCGAGCAGTACGTC.

Only a few counts were recorded for this clonotype. This rearrangement joins TRBV25-1 to TRBJ2-5, with unresolved D. The CDR3 is 16 residues long. The germline CDR1 and CDR2 sequences are MGHDK and SYGVNS. Trimming pared 1 base from V and 4 bases from J, leaving 16 bases between. The CDR3 bases are TGTGCCAGCAGTGAATCCCCTAAGCCGGACGGAGAGACCCAGTACTTC. This translates into CASSESPKPDGETQYF.

In its sample, this clonotype was seen a few times. This sequence joins TRBV5-1 and TRBJ2-1; TRBD1 or TRBD2 may be the D gene (6 bases each). With 0 bases removed from V and 4 bases from J, the gap between germline ends came to 11 bases. The CDR3 is 15 residues long. The V gene's germline CDR1 is SGHRS and CDR2 YFSETQ. The DNA of the CDR3 is TGCGCCAGCAGCTTGGGGGCGGGACATTACAATGAGCAGTTCTTC. It yields the protein CASSLGAGHYNEQFF.

This clonotype showed up just a few times. The chain couples TRBV15 to TRBJ2-1; either TRBD1 or TRBD2 may fit D (6 bases each). V was clipped by 3 bases and J by 8 bases, with 11 bases between them. The CDR3 is 13 amino acids. CDR1 is LNHNV, CDR2 YYDKDF, per germline (reference sequence). The CDR3 bases are TGTGCCACCAGCAGCAGGGGAGGTGATGAGCAGTTCTTC. This translates into CATSSRGGDEQFF.

The V call is TRBV18, the J call TRBJ2-7, with 9 bases identical to TRBD2. In germline, CDR1 is KGHSH, CDR2 LQKENI. V dropped 6 bases and J dropped 0; count of bases not matched to a gene: 9. The CDR3 extends over 16 amino acids. The CDR3 DNA sequence: TGTGCCAGCTCCCCCCGCGGTAGCGGGAGCTCCTACGAGCAGTACGTC. This gives the protein CASSPRGSGSSYEQYV.

This chain connects TRBV5-1 to TRBJ2-5; 7 bases are shared with TRBD1. The CDR3 sequence is 17 residues long. Per the germline V gene, CDR1 is SGHRS and CDR2 is YFSETQ. V shed 4 bases, J shed 1 base, and the junction held 13 bases outside the gene matches. This CDR3 reads CASSLPIRDSSQETQYF. Here the CDR3 DNA reads TGCGCCAGCAGCCTACCCATCAGGGACAGTAGCCAAGAGACCCAGTACTTC.

This sequence joins TRBV3-1 and TRBJ1-6; D might be TRBD1 (5 bases). The V end lost 5 bases, the J end lost 3 bases, and 8 bases lay between the germline ends. The CDR3 runs to 14 residues. Germline-derived CDR1 and CDR2 are LGHDT and YNNKEL (reference sequence). The CDR3 here is CASSGHDYNSPLHF. In DNA form, the CDR3 reads TGTGCCAGCAGCGGACACGACTATAATTCACCCCTCCACTTT.

The sample holds many counts of this clonotype. The chain is built from TRBV11-1 and TRBJ2-1; D is uncertain. The CDR3 length is 16 residues. Germline V gives CDR1 SGHAT, CDR2 FQDESV (reference sequence). The germline V and J ends were trimmed by 5 bases and 0 bases, with 14 bases remaining between them. The CDR3 bases are TGTGCCAGCAGCCCCCAGGTGCGGAGCTCCTACAATGAGCAGTTCTTC. Translation gives CASSPQVRSSYNEQFF. The complete variable domain, with remaining parts taken from reference TRBV11-1 and TRBJ2-1, reads EAEVAQSPRYKITEKSQAVAFWCDPISGHATLYWYRQILGQGPELLVQFQDESVVDDSQLPKDRFSAERLKGVDSTLKIQPAELGDSAMYLCASSPQVRSSYNEQFFGPGTRLTVL.

This clonotype was detected only a few times. The rearrangement links TRBV6-1 to TRBJ2-6, with TRBD2 identical over 9 bases. This CDR3 region has 18 residues. The germline V gene has CDR1 MNHNS and CDR2 SASEGT. With V trimmed by 5 bases and J by 0 bases, 8 bases remained unmatched. The CDR3 loop reads CASSPREREASGANVLTF. The CDR3 DNA sequence: TGTGCCAGCAGTCCCCGGGAGCGGGAGGCCTCTGGGGCCAACGTCCTGACTTTC.

This chain uses TRBV15 with TRBJ2-5; no firm D call. Between the trimmed V and J ends, which lost 3 bases and 5 bases, there was a span of 10 bases. CDR1 and CDR2 from the germline V gene are LNHNV and YYDKDF (reference sequence). CDR3 length equals 13 residues. CDR3 in DNA: TGTGCCACCAGCAGCAATATTCGGGAGACCCAGTACTTC. This gives the protein CATSSNIRETQYF.

V usage is TRBV20-1 and J usage is TRBJ1-6; D is possibly TRBD1 (5 bases). The CDR3 contains 18 residues. Between the trimmed V and J ends, which lost 8 bases and 7 bases, there was a span of 30 bases. The germline V gene encodes CDR1 DFQATT and CDR2 SNEGSKA (reference sequence). CDR3 bases: TGCAGTCCAGCGCGGGGGTCCCATTCCCGACCTCAGAATTCACCCCTCCACTTT. Encoded protein: CSPARGSHSRPQNSPLHF.

V is TRBV10-3 and J is TRBJ2-2; 11 nucleotides match TRBD2. Germline lookup yields CDR1 ENHRY and CDR2 SYGVKD. Losses at the gene ends were 6 bases for V and 6 bases for J; bases not matched to a gene: 9. The CDR3 loop spans 16 amino acids. CDR3 in DNA: TGTGCCATCAGCCCTACTAGCGGGAGCGTCCCCGGGGAGCTGTTTTTT. As protein: CAISPTSGSVPGELFF.

This clonotype was picked up many times. The J gene is TRBJ1-1, the V gene TRBV27; a possible D gene is TRBD1 (5 bases). The length of the CDR3 is 14 residues. V gave up 3 bases and J gave up 0 bases, with 8 bases separating them. Germline loops: CDR1 MNHEY, CDR2 SMNVEV (reference sequence). The CDR3: CASSFGTMNTEAFF. The CDR3 DNA follows: TGTGCCAGCAGTTTCGGGACCATGAACACTGAAGCTTTCTTT.